The 30 T cell receptor beta chains below were found in one sample sequenced in a study of response to subunit inactivated influenza vaccine listed by TCRdb under 2018. Library creation used RT-PCR. Reads for this sample came from an Illumina HiSeq 2500. Clones were called with MiXCR by TCRdb after fastp trimmed the public reads at Q25, and only in-frame beta chains were retained. Each entry is one CDR3 protein sequence, shown with its most common DNA and genes. The sample table shows almost 600,000 distinct CDR3 sequences, and around 13% are seen once. Of the sample, 11% is held by the ten largest clones. Material: PBMCs from blood, obtained about 12 days after vaccination. The receptors shown here come from a man in his fifties or sixties who received an inactivated influenza vaccine. Donor details come from another sample of the same person, matched by shared clones.

This clonotype was seen at least ten times. The J gene is TRBJ2-5, the V gene TRBV14, with TRBD1 matching 8 bases. The V segment lost 1 base and the J segment 5 bases; nucleotides outside the gene matches: 6. The germline gives CDR1 SGHDN, CDR2 FVKESK. This CDR3 contains 15 residues. CDR3 amino acids: CASSQGPGGKETQYF. The CDR3 bases are TGTGCCAGCAGCCAAGGGCCAGGGGGCAAGGAGACCCAGTACTTC.

At least ten counts were recorded for this clonotype. The chain couples TRBV28 to TRBJ2-5; no reliable D call. The CDR3 length is 13 residues. Germline V gene sequence: CDR1 MDHEN, CDR2 SYDVKM. V was pared by 6 bases and J by 10 bases, with 18 bases between. CDR3 amino acids: CASSPSEPVGQYF. The DNA for the CDR3 is TGTGCCAGCAGCCCGTCAGAACCCGTGGGCCAGTACTTC.

In this sample, this clonotype turned up a few times. This chain uses TRBV11-2 with TRBJ1-1, with D possibly TRBD1 on 6 matching bases. Germline CDR1 reads SGHAT; CDR2 reads FQNNGV. CDR3 length equals 15 residues. V shed 0 bases and J shed 5 bases, with 13 bases lying between them. The CDR3 DNA sequence: TGTGCCAGCAGCTTAGATGGCAGGGGTTGGACTGAAGCTTTCTTT. Translation: CASSLDGRGWTEAFF.

In its sample, this clonotype was seen many times. The rearrangement uses TRBV7-3 and TRBJ2-3; 10 bases align to TRBD1. Losses at the gene ends were 5 bases for V and 3 bases for J; bases not matched to a gene: 8. Germline CDR1 is SGHTA and CDR2 is FQGTGA. CDR3 length: 16 amino acids. The CDR3 sequence is CASSPDRGLGTDTQYF. In DNA, the CDR3 is TGTGCCAGCAGCCCAGACAGGGGGCTAGGTACAGATACGCAGTATTTT.

This clonotype occurred a few times. This chain links TRBV5-5 with TRBJ1-1, with D perhaps TRBD1 (5 bases). CDR1 is SGHKS and CDR2 is YYEKEE in the germline V gene (reference sequence). Trimming removed 1 base at V and 6 bases at J, with 16 bases between. There are 15 residues in the CDR3. In DNA form, the CDR3 reads TGTGCCAGCAGCTTGAGAGGTGGGGGGAGTTCTGAAGCTTTCTTT. Translation: CASSLRGGGSSEAFF.

This clonotype showed up just a few times. The chain recombines TRBV7-9 with TRBJ2-7; TRBD1 might be the D (6 bases). CDR3 length: 14 amino acids. V lost 5 bases, J lost 5 bases, and 16 bases lay in between. The germline V gene has CDR1 SEHNR and CDR2 FQNEAQ (reference sequence). DNA for the CDR3: TGTGCCAGCAGCCCTGGGCAGGGGTTCCACGAGCAGTACTTC. This translates into CASSPGQGFHEQYF.

In this sample, this clonotype turned up a few times. The J gene is TRBJ2-1, the V gene TRBV3-1; 7 nucleotides agree with TRBD2. The CDR3 has 18 amino acids. Germline V gene sequence: CDR1 LGHDT, CDR2 YNNKEL (reference sequence). J gave up 6 bases and V 0 bases, and 14 bases lay outside the gene matches. CDR3 nucleotide sequence: TGTGCCAGCAGCCAAGATTGGGGCCCGACTAGCCGGAGCAATGAGCAGTTCTTC. It specifies CASSQDWGPTSRSNEQFF.

This sequence joins TRBV5-1 and TRBJ2-5; a weak D match, TRBD1 (6 bases). CDR1 SGHRS and CDR2 YFSETQ come from the germline V gene. V lost 4 bases and J 7 bases, leaving 20 bases between the germline ends. This CDR3 comprises 15 residues. In nucleotides, the CDR3 is TGCGCCAGCAGCCCTGGACAGACTATGGCGCGGACCCAGTACTTC. Residues: CASSPGQTMARTQYF. Looking up the rest from reference TRBV5-1 and TRBJ2-5 gives the full variable domain: KAGVTQTPRYLIKTRGQQVTLSCSPISGHRSVSWYQQTPGQGLQFLFEYFSETQRNKGNFPGRFSGRQFSNSRSEMNVSTLELGDSALYLCASSPGQTMARTQYFGPGTRLLVL.

This clonotype was counted ten times or more. The junction and the germline gene differ at one end; a read error may be behind it. The chain employs TRBV5-1 and TRBJ1-2, with a weak D call TRBD1 (6 bases). Per germline, CDR1 SGHRS and CDR2 YFSETQ. The CDR3 loop spans 13 amino acids. CDR3 region: CASSLGRGYGYTF. CDR3 in DNA: TGTGCCAGCAGTTTGGGCAGGGGCTATGGCTACACCTTC.

This chain joins TRBV9 and TRBJ2-1; D is perhaps TRBD2 (6 bases). The CDR3 runs to 15 residues. CDR1 is SGDLS and CDR2 is YYNGEE in the germline V gene. Deletions cut 0 bases from V and 5 bases from J, with 12 bases between. The CDR3 reads CASSVVASEHNEQFF. The DNA of the CDR3 is TGTGCCAGCAGCGTAGTGGCTAGCGAGCACAATGAGCAGTTCTTC.

This clonotype was recorded at least ten times. This chain joins TRBV5-1 and TRBJ2-1, with 10 bases aligning to TRBD2. CDR3 length equals 18 residues. J lost 3 bases, V lost 2 bases, and 11 bases had no gene match. In germline, CDR1 is SGHRS, CDR2 YFSETQ. The CDR3, as DNA: TGCGCCAGCAGCTTTGGGCTAGCGGGAGCTGGGGGCTACAATGAGCAGTTCTTC. Its protein product is CASSFGLAGAGGYNEQFF.

This clonotype occurred many times. The chain is built from TRBV10-2 and TRBJ1-1; D uncertain. The CDR3 is made up of 11 amino acids. The V end was cut by 0 bases, the J end by 10 bases, with 6 bases between. The germline V gene encodes CDR1 WSHSY and CDR2 SAAADI. CDR3 region: CASSESTLAFF. DNA of the CDR3: TGCGCCAGCAGTGAGTCGACTCTAGCTTTCTTT.

The chain joins TRBV4-2 to TRBJ2-5; D not resolved. Germline V lookup: CDR1 LGHNA, CDR2 YNFKEQ. V was cut by 3 bases and J by 5 bases, with 22 bases left in between. CDR3 length: 17 residues. The chain's CDR3 is CASSHTKGRGRFETQYF. The CDR3 coding sequence is TGTGCCAGCAGCCACACCAAAGGCAGAGGTCGGTTTGAGACCCAGTACTTC.

The table lists this clonotype with a few counts. This chain joins TRBV7-2 and TRBJ1-4; D remains unclear. The ends were cut back, 4 bases at V and 4 bases at J, with 13 bases in the middle. The germline CDR1 and CDR2 sequences are SGHTA and FQGNSA. This CDR3 spans 15 amino acids. The CDR3 sequence: CASSSLAAYNEKLFF. The CDR3 DNA is TGTGCCAGCAGCTCCCTGGCCGCTTATAATGAAAAACTGTTTTTT.

In its sample, this clonotype was seen a few times. The gene calls are TRBV4-1 and TRBJ1-4, with D possibly matching TRBD1 (5 bases). The CDR3 has 18 residues. With 0 bases removed from V and 2 bases from J, the gap between germline ends came to 16 bases. Germline assignment: CDR1 MGHRA and CDR2 YSYEKL. The CDR3 region has the DNA TGCGCCAGCAGCCAAGAAAAGAGAGGGGAAAGGACTAATGAAAAACTGTTTTTT. Its protein product is CASSQEKRGERTNEKLFF.

This chain uses TRBV21-1 with TRBJ2-6; the table's D call, TRBD2, has no DNA check behind it. TRBV21-1 is a pseudogene locus. The CDR3 extends over 21 amino acids. CDR3 amino acids: CASSKQSPRTETRSGANVLTF. CDR3 in DNA: TGTGCCAGCAGCAAACAGAGCCCTCGGACAGAAACCCGTTCTGGGGCCAACGTCCTGACTTTC.

The chain has TRBV7-9 and TRBJ1-6; no clear D gene. The CDR3 spans 17 residues. V gave up 1 base and J gave up 1 base, with 11 bases separating them. Germline-derived CDR1 and CDR2 are SEHNR and FQNEAQ (reference sequence). The CDR3 DNA sequence: TGTGCCAGCAGCTTAGATTCAACGGTTTCCTATAATTCACCCCTCCACTTT. Translating it yields CASSLDSTVSYNSPLHF.

This chain joins TRBV6-1 and TRBJ1-5, with unresolved D. The CDR3 spans 16 residues. Germline V gene sequence: CDR1 MNHNS, CDR2 SASEGT. Trimming shortened V by 0 bases and J by 4 bases, and 13 bases separated the two germline ends. DNA for the CDR3: TGTGCCAGCAGTGAAGCGCCCGGCAGGCCGAATCAGCCCCAGCATTTT. This translates into CASSEAPGRPNQPQHF.

This clonotype came up many times. The chain combines TRBV29-1 with TRBJ2-7; 7 bases align to TRBD2. CDR1 and CDR2 from the germline V gene are SQVTM and ANQGSEA. The CDR3 covers 13 residues. The J segment lost 2 bases and the V segment lost 6 bases, leaving 7 bases of the junction unmatched. The CDR3 nucleotides read TGCAGCGTCAAACAGCGGGGACCCTACGAGCAGTACTTC. The encoded protein is CSVKQRGPYEQYF.

The genes are TRBV7-8 and TRBJ1-6; 11 nucleotides align to TRBD1. Germline-derived CDR1 and CDR2 are SGHVS and FQNEAQ. V was clipped by 5 bases and J by 7 bases; unmatched bases: 7. The CDR3 runs to 16 residues. CDR3 sequence reads: CASSHWTGGANSPLHF. CDR3 sequence (DNA): TGTGCCAGCAGCCACTGGACAGGGGGCGCGAATTCACCCCTCCACTTT.

The chain carries TRBV2 and TRBJ2-3, with TRBD2 matching 8 bases. This CDR3 region has 15 residues. The trim removed 3 bases at V and 3 bases at J, leaving 5 bases unmatched. Germline assignment: CDR1 SNHLY and CDR2 FYNNEI. As DNA, the CDR3 is TGTGCCAGCAGTGACCCAGCGGGGGCGACAGATACGCAGTATTTT. Its protein is CASSDPAGATDTQYF.

V is TRBV20-1 and J is TRBJ2-3; 7 bases align to TRBD2. The CDR3 runs to 14 residues. The V and J ends lost 6 bases and 5 bases, in that order; junction bases with no gene match: 11. Germline assignment: CDR1 DFQATT and CDR2 SNEGSKA (reference sequence). The CDR3 DNA is TGCAGTGCGACGAAGGCGGGGGTAAAAGATACGCAGTATTTT. This encodes CSATKAGVKDTQYF.

This chain uses TRBV12-3 or TRBV12-4 with TRBJ2-7, with D perhaps TRBD1 (6 bases). The ends were cut back, 6 bases at V and 0 bases at J, with 12 bases in the middle. The CDR3 sequence is 14 residues long. The CDR3 spells CASSWGTSSYEQYF. The CDR3 region has the DNA TGTGCCAGCAGCTGGGGGACAAGCTCCTACGAGCAGTACTTC.

The chain links TRBV6-5 to TRBJ2-3; 7 bases agree with TRBD1. This CDR3 has 19 residues. CDR1 is MNHEY and CDR2 is SVGAGI in the germline V gene. The junction had 15 bases not matched to a gene; V was cut back by 0 bases and J by 3 bases. The CDR3 loop is CASSYSIWTTGTVTDTQYF. CDR3 in DNA: TGTGCCAGCAGTTACTCGATATGGACGACCGGGACAGTTACAGATACGCAGTATTTT.

There are a few counts of this clonotype. The V gene is TRBV3-1, the J gene TRBJ2-7, with 9 bases aligning to TRBD2. Losses at the gene ends were 0 bases for V and 4 bases for J; bases not matched to a gene: 7. This CDR3 comprises 16 residues. The germline V gene has CDR1 LGHDT and CDR2 YNNKEL (reference sequence). The CDR3 spells CASSQERTSGLYEQYF. DNA of the CDR3: TGTGCCAGCAGCCAAGAGCGCACTAGCGGGTTGTACGAGCAGTACTTC.

This clonotype has more than one count but fewer than ten. The chain is built from TRBV7-2 and TRBJ2-1; a possible D gene is TRBD2 (6 bases). Germline V gene data show CDR1 as SGHTA and CDR2 as FQGNSA. The CDR3 consists of 15 residues. V was clipped by 1 base and J by 4 bases, with 11 bases between them. CDR3 amino acids: CASSLDGGRYNEQFF. The CDR3 nucleotides read TGTGCCAGCAGCTTAGACGGGGGTAGGTACAATGAGCAGTTCTTC.

This clonotype turned up a few times. The chain joins TRBV11-2 to TRBJ1-6; perhaps TRBD1 as D (5 bases). The CDR3 is 15 residues long. Germline V gene sequence: CDR1 SGHAT, CDR2 FQNNGV. Trimming stripped 1 base from V and 11 bases from J, with 15 bases between. The CDR3 protein is CASSLVGAQRTPLHF. The CDR3 region has the DNA TGTGCCAGCAGCTTAGTCGGGGCCCAGAGGACACCCCTCCACTTT.

This chain joins TRBV3-1 and TRBJ1-6; possible D gene TRBD1, 6 bases. Deletions cut 0 bases from V and 4 bases from J, with 7 bases between. Germline CDR1 reads LGHDT; CDR2 reads YNNKEL (reference sequence). The CDR3 has 15 amino acids. The DNA for the CDR3 is TGTGCCAGCAGCCAAGAGGACAGATATAATTCACCCCTCCACTTT. Its translation is CASSQEDRYNSPLHF. The full variable domain, in which reference TRBV3-1 and TRBJ1-6 provide the parts outside the CDR3, is DTAVSQTPKYLVTQMGNDKSIKCEQNLGHDTMYWYKQDSKKFLKIMFSYNNKELIINETVPNRFSPKSPDKAHLNLHINSLELGDSAVYFCASSQEDRYNSPLHFGNGTRLTVT.

The chain carries TRBV20-1 and TRBJ1-2; D perhaps matches TRBD1 (5 bases). This CDR3 region has 14 residues. CDR1 is DFQATT, CDR2 SNEGSKA, per germline (reference sequence). Trimming removed 5 bases from V and 1 base from J, with 14 bases in between. This CDR3 is CSAFSGTLNYGYTF. In nucleotides, the CDR3 is TGCAGTGCTTTTTCCGGGACGCTTAACTATGGCTACACCTTC.

The V call is TRBV5-1, the J call TRBJ1-1; the D gene is possibly TRBD1 (6 bases). The CDR3 runs 17 residues. With 4 bases removed from V and 4 bases from J, the gap between germline ends came to 23 bases. Germline CDR1 SGHRS, CDR2 YFSETQ. The CDR3 loop reads CASSHSGTPMTGTEAFF. The CDR3 region has the DNA TGCGCCAGCAGCCATTCCGGGACACCGATGACTGGCACTGAAGCTTTCTTT.